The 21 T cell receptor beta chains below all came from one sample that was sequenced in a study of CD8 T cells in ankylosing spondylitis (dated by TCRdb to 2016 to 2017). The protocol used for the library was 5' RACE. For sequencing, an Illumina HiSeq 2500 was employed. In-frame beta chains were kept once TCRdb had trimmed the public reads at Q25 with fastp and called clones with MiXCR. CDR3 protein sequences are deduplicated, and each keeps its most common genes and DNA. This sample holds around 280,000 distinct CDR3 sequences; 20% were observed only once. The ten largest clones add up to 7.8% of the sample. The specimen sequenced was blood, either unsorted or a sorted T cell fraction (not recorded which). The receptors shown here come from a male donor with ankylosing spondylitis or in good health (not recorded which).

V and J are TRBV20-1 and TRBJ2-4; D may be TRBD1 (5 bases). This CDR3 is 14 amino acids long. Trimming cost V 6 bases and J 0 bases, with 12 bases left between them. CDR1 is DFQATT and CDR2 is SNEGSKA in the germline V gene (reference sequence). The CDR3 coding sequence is TGCAGTGCAACACAGGACCCAGCCAAAAACATTCAGTACTTC. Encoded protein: CSATQDPAKNIQYF.

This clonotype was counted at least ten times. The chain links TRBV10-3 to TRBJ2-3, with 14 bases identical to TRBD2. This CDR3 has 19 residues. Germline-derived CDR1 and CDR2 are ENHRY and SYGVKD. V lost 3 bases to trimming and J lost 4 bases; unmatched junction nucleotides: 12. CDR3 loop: CAISDGTSGGPKGADTQYF. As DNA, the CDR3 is TGTGCCATCAGTGATGGGACTAGCGGGGGCCCAAAGGGCGCAGATACGCAGTATTTT.

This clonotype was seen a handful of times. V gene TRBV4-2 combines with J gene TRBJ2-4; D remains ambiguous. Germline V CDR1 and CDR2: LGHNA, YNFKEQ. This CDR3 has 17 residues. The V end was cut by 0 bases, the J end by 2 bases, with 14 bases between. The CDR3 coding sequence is TGTGCCAGCAGCCAAGATCCCCTAGTAGGGTCCAAAAACATTCAGTACTTC. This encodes CASSQDPLVGSKNIQYF.

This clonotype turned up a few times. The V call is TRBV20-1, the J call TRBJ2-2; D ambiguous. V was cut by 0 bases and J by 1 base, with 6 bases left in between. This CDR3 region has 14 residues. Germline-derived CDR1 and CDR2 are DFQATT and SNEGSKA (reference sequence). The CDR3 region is CSAREHWNTGELFF. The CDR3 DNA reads TGCAGTGCTAGAGAGCATTGGAACACCGGGGAGCTGTTTTTT.

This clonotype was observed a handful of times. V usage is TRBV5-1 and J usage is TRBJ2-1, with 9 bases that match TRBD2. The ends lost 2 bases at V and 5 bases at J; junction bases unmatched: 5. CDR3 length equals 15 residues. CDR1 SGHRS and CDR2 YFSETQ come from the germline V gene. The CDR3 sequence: CASSFGSGGHNEQFF. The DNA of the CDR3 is TGCGCCAGCAGCTTCGGCAGCGGGGGGCACAATGAGCAGTTCTTC. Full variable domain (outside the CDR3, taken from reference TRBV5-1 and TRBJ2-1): KAGVTQTPRYLIKTRGQQVTLSCSPISGHRSVSWYQQTPGQGLQFLFEYFSETQRNKGNFPGRFSGRQFSNSRSEMNVSTLELGDSALYLCASSFGSGGHNEQFFGPGTRLTVL.

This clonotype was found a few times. CDR3 amino acids: CASSPQTGRNTEAFF. The CDR3 DNA is TGTGCCAGCAGCCCACAGACAGGGCGGAACACTGAAGCTTTCTTT. The V call is TRBV7-2, the J call TRBJ1-1, with 7 bases fitting TRBD1. Germline V gene sequence: CDR1 SGHTA, CDR2 FQGNSA. Losses at the gene ends were 5 bases for V and 1 base for J; bases not matched to a gene: 7. The CDR3 spans 15 residues.

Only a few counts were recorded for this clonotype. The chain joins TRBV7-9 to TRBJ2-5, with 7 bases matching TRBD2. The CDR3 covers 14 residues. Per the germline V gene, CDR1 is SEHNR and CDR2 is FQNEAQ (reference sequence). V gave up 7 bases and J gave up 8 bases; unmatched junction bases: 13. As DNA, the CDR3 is TGTGCCAGCACCAAAGATGGCGGGGGAAACACCCAGTACTTC. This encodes CASTKDGGGNTQYF.

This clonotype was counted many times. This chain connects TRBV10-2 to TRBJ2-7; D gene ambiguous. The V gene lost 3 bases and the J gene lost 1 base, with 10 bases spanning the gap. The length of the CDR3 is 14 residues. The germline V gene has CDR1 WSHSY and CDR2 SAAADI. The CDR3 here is CASSDGLLSYEQYV. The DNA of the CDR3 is TGCGCCAGCAGTGATGGTCTACTTTCCTACGAGCAGTACGTC.

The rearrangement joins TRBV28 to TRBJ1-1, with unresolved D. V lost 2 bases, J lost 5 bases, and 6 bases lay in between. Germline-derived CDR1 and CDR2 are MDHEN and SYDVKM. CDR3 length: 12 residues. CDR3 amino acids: CASSLLLTEAFF. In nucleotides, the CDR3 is TGTGCCAGCAGTTTACTCTTGACTGAAGCTTTCTTT. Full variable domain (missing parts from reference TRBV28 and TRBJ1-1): DVKVTQSSRYLVKRTGEKVFLECVQDMDHENMFWYRQDPGLGLRLIYFSYDVKMKEKGDIPEGYSVSREKKERFSLILESASTNQTSMYLCASSLLLTEAFFGQGTRLTVV.

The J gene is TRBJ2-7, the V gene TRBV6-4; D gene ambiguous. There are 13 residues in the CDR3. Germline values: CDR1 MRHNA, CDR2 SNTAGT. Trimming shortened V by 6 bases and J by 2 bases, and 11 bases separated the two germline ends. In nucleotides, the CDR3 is TGTGCCAGCAGAATCCGGGCCACCTACGAGCAGTACGTC. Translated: CASRIRATYEQYV.

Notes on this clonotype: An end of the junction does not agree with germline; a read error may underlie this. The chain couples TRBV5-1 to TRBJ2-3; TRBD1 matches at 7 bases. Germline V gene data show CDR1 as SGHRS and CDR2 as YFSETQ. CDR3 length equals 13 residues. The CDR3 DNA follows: TGCGCCAGCAGCTTACAGGGGTCAGATATGCAGTATTTT. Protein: CASSLQGSDMQYF.

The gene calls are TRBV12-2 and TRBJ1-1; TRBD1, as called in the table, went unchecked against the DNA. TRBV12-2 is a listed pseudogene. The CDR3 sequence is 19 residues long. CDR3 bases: TGTGCAAGTCGCTTAGCGTTGAAAGTTGGGAACAGGATGAACACTGAAGCTTTCTTT. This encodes CASRLALKVGNRMNTEAFF.

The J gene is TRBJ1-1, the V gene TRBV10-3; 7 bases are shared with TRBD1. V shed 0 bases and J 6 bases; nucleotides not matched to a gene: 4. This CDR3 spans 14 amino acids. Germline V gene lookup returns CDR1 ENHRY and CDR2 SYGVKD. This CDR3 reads CAISESTGVPEAFF. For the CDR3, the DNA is TGTGCCATCAGTGAGTCCACAGGGGTGCCTGAAGCTTTCTTT.

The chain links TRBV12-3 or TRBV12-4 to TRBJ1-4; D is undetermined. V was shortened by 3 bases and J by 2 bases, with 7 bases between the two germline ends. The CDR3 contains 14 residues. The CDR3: CASSFGRTNEKLFF. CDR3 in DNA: TGTGCCAGCAGTTTTGGCAGGACTAATGAAAAACTGTTTTTT.

CDR3 DNA: TGTGCCAGCTCACCAATTGCAGGGGTGGCCGAGCAGTACGTC. Encoded protein: CASSPIAGVAEQYV. This rearrangement joins TRBV18 to TRBJ2-7, with TRBD1 as a possible D gene (6 bases). This CDR3 has 14 amino acids. The V gene's germline CDR1 is KGHSH and CDR2 LQKENI. Trimming took 2 bases from V and 6 from J, leaving 14 bases between them.

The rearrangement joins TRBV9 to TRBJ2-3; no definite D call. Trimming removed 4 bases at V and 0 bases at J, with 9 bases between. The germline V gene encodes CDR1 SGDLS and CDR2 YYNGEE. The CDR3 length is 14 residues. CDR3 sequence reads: CASSLRLSTDTQYF. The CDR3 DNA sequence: TGTGCCAGCAGCTTAAGACTGAGCACAGATACGCAGTATTTT.

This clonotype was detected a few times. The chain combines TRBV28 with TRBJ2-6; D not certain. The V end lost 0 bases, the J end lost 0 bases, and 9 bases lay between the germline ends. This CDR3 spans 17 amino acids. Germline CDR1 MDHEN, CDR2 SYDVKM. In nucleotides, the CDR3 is TGTGCCAGCAGTTTATGGGGCTCGAGCTCTGGGGCCAACGTCCTGACTTTC. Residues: CASSLWGSSSGANVLTF.

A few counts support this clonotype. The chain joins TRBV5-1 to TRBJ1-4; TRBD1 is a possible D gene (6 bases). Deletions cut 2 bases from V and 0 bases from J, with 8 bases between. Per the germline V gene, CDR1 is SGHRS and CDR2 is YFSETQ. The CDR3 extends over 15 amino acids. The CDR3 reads CASSFGGTTNEKLFF. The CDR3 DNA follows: TGCGCCAGCAGCTTCGGGGGCACAACTAATGAAAAACTGTTTTTT.

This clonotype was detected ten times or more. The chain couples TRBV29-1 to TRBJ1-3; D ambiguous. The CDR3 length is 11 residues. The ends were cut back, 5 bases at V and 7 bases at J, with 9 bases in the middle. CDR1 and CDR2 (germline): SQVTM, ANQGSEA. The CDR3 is CSVRGNNTIYF. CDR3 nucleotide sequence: TGCAGCGTTCGCGGAAACAACACCATATATTTT.

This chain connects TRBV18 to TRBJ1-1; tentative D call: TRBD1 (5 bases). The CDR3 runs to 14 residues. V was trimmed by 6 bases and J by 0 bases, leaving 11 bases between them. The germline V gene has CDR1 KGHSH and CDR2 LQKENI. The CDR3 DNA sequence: TGTGCCAGCTCTACGGGGGGATTGAACACTGAAGCTTTCTTT. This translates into CASSTGGLNTEAFF.

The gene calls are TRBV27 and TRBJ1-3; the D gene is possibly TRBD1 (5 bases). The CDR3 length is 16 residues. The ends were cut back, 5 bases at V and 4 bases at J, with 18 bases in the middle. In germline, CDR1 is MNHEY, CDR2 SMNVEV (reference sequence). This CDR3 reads CASSLRRGGSGNTIYF. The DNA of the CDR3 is TGTGCCAGCAGTCTAAGGAGGGGCGGTTCGGGAAACACCATATATTTT.